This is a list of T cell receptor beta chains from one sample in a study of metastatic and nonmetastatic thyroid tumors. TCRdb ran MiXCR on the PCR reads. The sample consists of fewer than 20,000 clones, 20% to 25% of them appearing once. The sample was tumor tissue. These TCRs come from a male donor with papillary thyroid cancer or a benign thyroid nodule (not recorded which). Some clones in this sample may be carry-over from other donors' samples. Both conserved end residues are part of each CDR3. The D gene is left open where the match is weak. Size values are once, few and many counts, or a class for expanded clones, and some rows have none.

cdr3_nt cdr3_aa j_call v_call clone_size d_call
TGCGCCAGCAGCCAACAACTAGCGATTACCTACGAGCAGTACTTC CASSQQLAITYEQYF TRBJ2-7 TRBV4-1 - TRBD2
TGTGCCAGCAGCGGTGGGGGGGCGAACACCGGGGAGCTGTTTTTT CASSGGGANTGELFF TRBJ2-2 TRBV2 few TRBD2
TGTGCCAGCAGTTCCTCAGGAAGTTCTTTCTATGGCTACACCTTC CASSSSGSSFYGYTF TRBJ1-2 TRBV27 few -
TGTGCCAGCAGCTTAGGCGGCCAGGGTACAATCGATGGCTACACCTTC CASSLGGQGTIDGYTF TRBJ1-2 TRBV13 - -
TGTGCCAGCAGCCGGTGGGAAGGGTCGAACACTGAAGCTTTCTTT CASSRWEGSNTEAFF TRBJ1-1 TRBV5-4 - -
TGTGCCAGCAGCGTAGTGGGGGGGACCCCTCCCACCTACGAGCAGTACTTC CASSVVGGTPPTYEQYF TRBJ2-7 TRBV9 - TRBD2
TGCAGCGCTGACCTCGCGAACACCGGGGAGCTGTTTTTT CSADLANTGELFF TRBJ2-2 TRBV29-1 few -
TGTGCCAGCAGCTCAGGGGTGAACCGGGACCGGCAGTTCTTC CASSSGVNRDRQFF TRBJ2-1 TRBV7-6 - -
TGTGCCAGCAGTTCCCGGGGCTATGGCTACACCTTC CASSSRGYGYTF TRBJ1-2 TRBV27 - -
TGCAGTGCTCCAAACAGGGGGCTTGAGACCCAGTACTTC CSAPNRGLETQYF TRBJ2-5 TRBV20-1 many TRBD1
TGTGCCAGCGGTTGGGGGTCGGGCTATGGCTACACCTTC CASGWGSGYGYTF TRBJ1-2 TRBV27 - -
TGTGCCAGCAGCCAAGGGGGACTAGCGGGGGGCACCGGGGAGCTGTTTTTT CASSQGGLAGGTGELFF TRBJ2-2 TRBV3-1 many TRBD2